This TCR beta chain was captured in a study of T cell repertoires in aging, cancer and after chemotherapy. A mixed TRB-A/B primer pool amplified rearranged TRB by multiplex touch-down PCR. A single record per CDR3 protein comes from TCRdb applying MiXCR to the multiplex PCR reads. Of some 2,900 distinct CDR3 sequences listed, over 45% are singletons. Amplification of TCR beta used genomic DNA extracted from peripheral blood. The CDR3 length is 11 residues. Trimming left V 6 bases short and J 5 bases short, with 8 bases between. Germline CDR1 is MNHEY and CDR2 is SVGEGT. The gene calls are TRBV6-2 or TRBV6-3 and TRBJ2-7; tentative D call: TRBD1 (6 bases). The sample was blood. This clonotype was sampled from a human donor with a blood cancer. This CDR3 reads CASSDRHEQYF. CDR3 coding DNA: TGTGCCAGCAGCGACAGGCACGAGCAGTACTTC.